The 14 T cell receptor beta chains below all came from one sample that was sequenced in a study of metastatic and nonmetastatic thyroid tumors. Using MiXCR, TCRdb reanalyzed the PCR reads. Of roughly 25,000 clones in the sample, under 15% were seen once. Thyroid surgery had not been preceded by any treatment in any patient. The sequencing sample was made of blood. Receptors were obtained from a female donor with papillary thyroid cancer or a benign thyroid nodule (not recorded which). Some clones in this sample may be carry-over from other donors' samples.

In this sample, this clone turned up many times. The rearrangement joins TRBV24-1 to TRBJ1-4; weak D call: TRBD1 (6 bases). V gave up 5 bases and J gave up 7 bases, with 7 bases separating them. The CDR3 runs to 12 residues. Germline lookup yields CDR1 KGHDR and CDR2 SFDVKD. For the CDR3, the DNA is TGTGCCACCAGTGCGGACAGTGAAAAACTGTTTTTT. Its translation: CATSADSEKLFF.

This clone was recorded at least ten times. CDR3 sequence reads: CASSLGFRAHEQYF. Written as DNA, the CDR3 is TGTGCCAGCAGCTTAGGGTTCAGGGCCCACGAGCAGTACTTC. V and J are TRBV13 and TRBJ2-7; tentative D call: TRBD1 (5 bases). Germline-derived CDR1 and CDR2 are PRHDT and FYEKMQ (reference sequence). V was cut by 0 bases and J by 5 bases, with 11 bases left in between. The length of the CDR3 is 14 residues.

In this sample, this clone turned up many times. The gene calls are TRBV11-2 and TRBJ2-3; TRBD2 might be the D (5 bases). The length of the CDR3 is 16 residues. Germline CDR1 and CDR2: SGHAT and FQNNGV. Trimming took off 1 base at V and 5 bases at J, with 16 bases between the two ends. CDR3 residues: CASSLVGLLRIDTQYF. CDR3 DNA: TGTGCCAGCAGCTTAGTAGGACTCCTAAGGATAGATACGCAGTATTTT.

This clone is medium-sized (0.01 to 0.1%). The J gene is TRBJ2-7, the V gene TRBV28, with TRBD1 matching 8 bases. Germline loops: CDR1 MDHEN, CDR2 SYDVKM. This CDR3 region has 15 residues. Trimming removed 7 bases from V and 0 bases from J; junction bases left unmatched: 8. The CDR3 region has the DNA TGTGCCAGCATCAAAAGGGACAGGTTCTCCTACGAGCAGTACTTC. It is translated as CASIKRDRFSYEQYF.

Relative to its sample, this clone is medium-sized. This chain joins TRBV4-3 and TRBJ2-7, with unresolved D. Germline CDR1 is LGHNA and CDR2 is YSLEER. The V and J ends lost 0 bases and 4 bases respectively, with 7 bases between them. This CDR3 comprises 13 residues. In DNA form, the CDR3 reads TGCGCCAGCAGCCAAGATAAGGGATACGAGCAGTACTTC. As protein: CASSQDKGYEQYF.

Within the sample, this clone is medium-sized. The rearrangement links TRBV28 to TRBJ2-7; 9 bases line up with TRBD2. CDR1 and CDR2 (germline): MDHEN, SYDVKM. J was trimmed by 7 bases and V by 5 bases; bases with no gene match: 12. The CDR3 loop spans 15 amino acids. CDR3 in amino acids: CASSLLAGYASEQYF. As DNA, the CDR3 is TGTGCCAGCAGTCTCCTAGCGGGATATGCGAGTGAGCAGTACTTC.

This clone appeared many times. This chain links TRBV4-1 with TRBJ1-1; D remains ambiguous. V was cut by 3 bases and J by 1 base, with 9 bases left in between. CDR1 is MGHRA and CDR2 is YSYEKL in the germline V gene. This CDR3 region has 14 residues. This CDR3 reads CASSQPWGNTEAFF. In nucleotides, the CDR3 is TGCGCCAGCAGCCAGCCTTGGGGGAACACTGAAGCTTTCTTT.

This clone came up many times. V and J are TRBV6-1 and TRBJ1-1, with D tentatively TRBD1 (5 bases). V dropped 6 bases and J dropped 4 bases, with 24 bases sitting between them. Per the germline V gene, CDR1 is MNHNS and CDR2 is SASEGT. This CDR3 contains 17 residues. CDR3 protein: CASRPAGTQGGATEAFF. CDR3 sequence (DNA): TGTGCCAGCAGACCGGCGGGGACCCAGGGCGGGGCCACTGAAGCTTTCTTT.

This clone occurred many times. This sequence joins TRBV19 and TRBJ2-5, with TRBD1 as a possible D gene (5 bases). Germline CDR1 reads LNHDA; CDR2 reads SQIVND (reference sequence). V dropped 4 bases and J dropped 5 bases, with 17 bases sitting between them. The CDR3 consists of 15 residues. CDR3 nucleotide sequence: TGTGCCAGTAGTACGTCGACAGCAAGTGCGGAGACCCAGTACTTC. Translating gives CASSTSTASAETQYF.

This clone was detected ten times or more. The chain employs TRBV12-3 or TRBV12-4 and TRBJ1-5; 8 positions match TRBD1. The CDR3 has 13 amino acids. The V and J ends lost 8 bases and 4 bases, in that order; junction bases with no gene match: 4. The CDR3 region has the DNA TGTGCCAGCTCACGGGACAGGAATCAGCCCCAGCATTTT. Its protein is CASSRDRNQPQHF.

At least ten counts were recorded for this clone. The chain couples TRBV9 to TRBJ2-7; TRBD1 is a possible D gene (8 bases). Trimming took off 8 bases at V and 0 bases at J, with 15 bases between the two ends. Germline V gene lookup returns CDR1 SGDLS and CDR2 YYNGEE. The CDR3 has 14 amino acids. The CDR3 DNA sequence: TGTGCCAGTACACAGGGGGGGGACTCCTACGAGCAGTACTTC. It specifies CASTQGGDSYEQYF.

A note on this clone: Its ends do not fully match the called genes, so a read error is possible. The chain recombines TRBV6-2 or TRBV6-3 with TRBJ1-3; D gene unclear. CDR3 length: 14 residues. The germline V gene has CDR1 MNHEY and CDR2 SVGEGT. In nucleotides, the CDR3 is TGTGCCAGCAGTTACGGAGGCTCTGGAAGCACCATATATTTT. It specifies CASSYGGSGSTIYF.

This clone was seen at least ten times. The rearrangement links TRBV6-1 to TRBJ2-4; D unclear. V lost 1 base and J 0 bases, leaving 10 bases between the germline ends. The CDR3 length is 16 residues. In germline, CDR1 is MNHNS, CDR2 SASEGT. The CDR3 loop reads CASSEEKALAKNIQYF. The CDR3 coding sequence is TGTGCCAGCAGTGAAGAAAAAGCCCTAGCCAAAAACATTCAGTACTTC.

J is TRBJ2-1 and V is TRBV6-2 or TRBV6-3; 9 bases are a match to TRBD2. V lost 6 bases to trimming and J lost 14 bases; unmatched junction nucleotides: 11. Germline V CDR1 and CDR2: MNHEY, SVGEGT. The CDR3 is made up of 13 amino acids. The CDR3 spells CASSLSGSGRKFF. The CDR3 nucleotides read TGTGCCAGCAGCTTGAGTGGTAGCGGGAGAAAGTTCTTC.